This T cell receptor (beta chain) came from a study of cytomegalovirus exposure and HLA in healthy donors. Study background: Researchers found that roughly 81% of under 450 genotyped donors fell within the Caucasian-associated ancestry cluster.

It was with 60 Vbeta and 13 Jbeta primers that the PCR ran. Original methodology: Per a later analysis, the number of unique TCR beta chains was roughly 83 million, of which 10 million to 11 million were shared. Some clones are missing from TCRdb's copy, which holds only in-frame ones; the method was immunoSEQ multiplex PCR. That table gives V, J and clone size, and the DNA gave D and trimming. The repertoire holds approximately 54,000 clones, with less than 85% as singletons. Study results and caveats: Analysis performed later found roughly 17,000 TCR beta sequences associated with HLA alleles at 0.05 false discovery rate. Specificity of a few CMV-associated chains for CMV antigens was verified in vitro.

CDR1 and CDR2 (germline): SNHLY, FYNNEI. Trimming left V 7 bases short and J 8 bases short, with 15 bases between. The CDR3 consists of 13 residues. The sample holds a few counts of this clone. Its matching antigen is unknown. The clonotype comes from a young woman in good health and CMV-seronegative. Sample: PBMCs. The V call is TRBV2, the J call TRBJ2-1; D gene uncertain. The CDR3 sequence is CASTPRMEYEQFF. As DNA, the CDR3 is TGTGCCAGCACCCCGCGGATGGAGTATGAGCAGTTCTTC.